These T cell receptor beta chains were read from a single sample in a study of T cell responses to AZD1222 COVID-19 vaccine. Clones were read by immunoSEQ multiplex PCR, and TCRdb kept only the in-frame ones, dropping some. The sample lists 150,000 to 200,000 clones, just over 90% occurring once. The source was peripheral blood, collected 28 days after the second AZD1222 dose. The source is an adult who received the AZD1222 COVID-19 vaccine. Both conserved end residues are part of each CDR3. A D gene is named only where the DNA matches it firmly. Not all rows give a size; the values are once, few, many and, for expanded clones, a class.

J: TRBJ2-5; V: TRBV4-2; D: TRBD2; size: .; CDR3: CASSKVASGGGETQYF; DNA: TGTGCCAGCAGCAAAGTAGCTAGCGGGGGCGGAGAGACCCAGTACTTC
J: TRBJ1-6; V: TRBV11-2; D: .; size: .; CDR3: CASSLLPGTRVSNSPLHF; DNA: TGTGCCAGCAGCTTGTTACCCGGGACACGTGTTTCGAATTCACCCCTCCACTTT
J: TRBJ2-5; V: TRBV30; D: .; size: .; CDR3: CAWSEWGVMETQYF; DNA: TGTGCCTGGAGTGAGTGGGGAGTAATGGAGACCCAGTACTTC
J: TRBJ1-1; V: TRBV6-6; D: .; size: .; CDR3: CASSLTGPEAFF; DNA: TGTGCCAGCAGCCTGACAGGCCCTGAAGCTTTCTTT
J: TRBJ2-1; V: TRBV30; D: .; size: .; CDR3: CAWRGGGYNEQFF; DNA: TGTGCCTGGAGAGGGGGGGGTTACAATGAGCAGTTCTTC
J: TRBJ1-1; V: TRBV5-1; D: .; size: once; CDR3: CASSLFGPNTEAFF; DNA: TGCGCCAGCAGCTTATTTGGGCCGAACACTGAAGCTTTCTTT
J: TRBJ2-3; V: TRBV9; D: .; size: .; CDR3: CASSGQPPFTDTQYF; DNA: TGTGCCAGCAGCGGACAACCTCCCTTCACAGATACGCAGTATTTT
J: TRBJ2-2; V: TRBV5-4; D: .; size: many; CDR3: CASSPYEGAGELFF; DNA: TGTGCCAGCAGCCCCTATGAGGGGGCCGGGGAGCTGTTTTTT
J: TRBJ1-5; V: TRBV19; D: .; size: .; CDR3: CASSIGHSNQPQHF; DNA: TGTGCCAGTAGTATAGGACATAGCAATCAGCCCCAGCATTTT
J: TRBJ1-1; V: TRBV6-5; D: .; size: .; CDR3: CASTRGAATEAFF; DNA: TGTGCCAGCACTAGGGGGGCTGCCACTGAAGCTTTCTTT
J: TRBJ2-5; V: TRBV11-2; D: TRBD1; size: .; CDR3: CASSPWTGEETQYF; DNA: TGTGCCAGCAGCCCGTGGACAGGGGAAGAGACCCAGTACTTC
J: TRBJ1-2; V: TRBV19; D: .; size: .; CDR3: CASSNRDGMYGYTF; DNA: TGTGCCAGTAGTAACCGAGATGGAATGTATGGCTACACCTTC
J: TRBJ2-1; V: TRBV28; D: .; size: once; CDR3: CASSPREPQISYNEQFF; DNA: TGTGCCAGCAGTCCTCGGGAGCCCCAGATCTCCTACAATGAGCAGTTCTTC
J: TRBJ1-6; V: TRBV5-1; D: .; size: .; CDR3: CASSLAGDQPYYF; DNA: TGCGCCAGCAGCTTGGCCGGGGACCAACCCTATTACTTT
J: TRBJ2-3; V: TRBV18; D: TRBD2; size: .; CDR3: CASSPQRAAGLPVRQYF; DNA: TGTGCCAGCTCACCACAAAGGGCAGCGGGGTTACCCGTACGACAGTATTTT
J: TRBJ2-3; V: TRBV19; D: .; size: .; CDR3: CASLGPLDTQYF; DNA: TGTGCCAGCCTTGGACCACTAGATACGCAGTATTTT
J: TRBJ2-7; V: TRBV15; D: .; size: .; CDR3: CATSRGGPAPYEQYF; DNA: TGTGCCACCAGCAGAGGTGGGCCCGCTCCCTACGAGCAGTACTTC
J: TRBJ1-5; V: TRBV7-8; D: .; size: .; CDR3: CASSPSEGSNQPQHF; DNA: TGTGCCAGCAGCCCCTCGGAGGGAAGCAATCAGCCCCAGCATTTT
J: TRBJ1-2; V: TRBV19; D: TRBD1; size: .; CDR3: CASWTGSSNYGYTF; DNA: TGTGCCAGTTGGACAGGGTCAAGTAACTATGGCTACACCTTC
J: TRBJ1-2; V: TRBV5-6; D: .; size: .; CDR3: CASSSGAYGYTF; DNA: TGTGCCAGCAGCTCCGGGGCTTATGGCTACACCTTC
J: TRBJ1-2; V: TRBV7-9; D: .; size: .; CDR3: CASSSDPSYGYTF; DNA: TGTGCCAGCAGCTCAGATCCCTCCTATGGCTACACCTTC
J: TRBJ1-1; V: TRBV6-5; D: TRBD1; size: .; CDR3: CASIGQGTRAFF; DNA: TGTGCCAGCATTGGACAGGGTACGCGAGCTTTCTTT
J: TRBJ1-2; V: TRBV19; D: .; size: .; CDR3: CASSMTGFYGYTF; DNA: TGTGCCAGTAGTATGACGGGATTCTATGGCTACACCTTC
J: TRBJ1-3; V: TRBV6-6; D: TRBD1; size: .; CDR3: CASRPPGQGSGNTIYF; DNA: TGTGCCAGCAGACCCCCGGGACAGGGCTCTGGAAACACCATATATTTT
J: TRBJ1-6; V: TRBV7-9; D: .; size: .; CDR3: CASSPGANSPLHF; DNA: TGTGCCAGCAGCCCTGGAGCCAATTCACCCCTCCACTTT
J: TRBJ1-5; V: TRBV6-2/TRBV6-3; D: .; size: .; CDR3: CASSSPALGRPQHF; DNA: TGTGCCAGCAGTTCCCCCGCCCTAGGTCGGCCCCAGCATTTT
J: TRBJ2-3; V: TRBV29-1; D: TRBD2; size: few; CDR3: CSVDYGAGADTQYF; DNA: TGCAGCGTTGATTATGGAGCGGGGGCAGATACGCAGTATTTT
J: TRBJ2-7; V: TRBV3-1/TRBV3-2; D: TRBD2; size: .; CDR3: CASSHLAGGPGEQYF; DNA: TGTGCCAGCAGCCACTTAGCGGGGGGCCCTGGCGAGCAGTACTTC
J: TRBJ2-2; V: TRBV6-6; D: TRBD1; size: .; CDR3: CASSPFRGQGTGELFF; DNA: TGTGCCAGCAGTCCCTTCCGGGGACAGGGGACCGGGGAGCTGTTTTTT
J: TRBJ2-1; V: TRBV6-5; D: .; size: .; CDR3: CASSYSTIIDEQFF; DNA: TGTGCCAGCAGTTACTCGACCATTATCGATGAGCAGTTCTTC
J: TRBJ1-2; V: TRBV5-1; D: .; size: .; CDR3: CASSLDVTANYGYTF; DNA: TGCGCCAGCAGCTTGGACGTCACAGCTAACTATGGCTACACCTTC
J: TRBJ1-1; V: TRBV6-5; D: .; size: .; CDR3: CASSYSGGNTEAFF; DNA: TGTGCCAGCAGTTACAGTGGGGGAAACACTGAAGCTTTCTTT
J: TRBJ2-7; V: TRBV20-1; D: .; size: .; CDR3: CSAADSYEQYF; DNA: TGCAGTGCTGCCGATTCCTACGAGCAGTACTTC
J: TRBJ1-1; V: TRBV13; D: .; size: .; CDR3: CASSRENTEAFF; DNA: TGTGCCAGCAGCCGGGAGAACACTGAAGCTTTCTTT
J: TRBJ2-3; V: TRBV10-3; D: .; size: .; CDR3: CAIRGVGTDTQYF; DNA: TGTGCCATCAGGGGAGTAGGCACAGATACGCAGTATTTT
J: TRBJ1-1; V: TRBV7-9; D: .; size: .; CDR3: CASSLEAEAEAFF; DNA: TGTGCCAGCAGCTTAGAGGCCGAGGCAGAAGCTTTCTTT
J: TRBJ1-1; V: TRBV6-5; D: .; size: .; CDR3: CASSYSEESPEAFF; DNA: TGTGCCAGCAGTTACTCAGAGGAAAGCCCTGAAGCTTTCTTT
J: TRBJ1-2; V: TRBV7-2; D: .; size: .; CDR3: CASSLIQGIYGYTF; DNA: TGTGCCAGCAGCTTAATACAGGGTATATATGGCTACACCTTC
J: TRBJ2-7; V: TRBV5-1; D: TRBD1; size: .; CDR3: CASSQRTGSPFYEQYF; DNA: TGCGCCAGCAGCCAAAGGACAGGATCGCCCTTTTACGAGCAGTACTTC
J: TRBJ1-1; V: TRBV9; D: .; size: .; CDR3: CASSGPVNTEAFF; DNA: TGTGCCAGCAGCGGTCCCGTTAACACTGAAGCTTTCTTT
J: TRBJ1-3; V: TRBV5-1; D: .; size: once; CDR3: CASSLDTADSGNTIYF; DNA: TGCGCCAGCAGCCTAGACACAGCCGACTCTGGAAACACCATATATTTT
J: TRBJ1-1; V: TRBV5-4; D: .; size: once; CDR3: CASSRAVQGNTEAFF; DNA: TGTGCCAGCAGCCGGGCCGTACAGGGGAACACTGAAGCTTTCTTT
J: TRBJ1-2; V: TRBV5-4; D: .; size: once; CDR3: CASSLAPGDGYTF; DNA: TGTGCCAGCAGCTTGGCTCCGGGGGATGGCTACACCTTC
J: TRBJ2-5; V: TRBV5-6; D: .; size: .; CDR3: CASSLTSRETQYF; DNA: TGTGCCAGCAGCTTGACTAGCCGGGAGACCCAGTACTTC
J: TRBJ1-2; V: TRBV6-5; D: .; size: .; CDR3: CASSYLDSNYGYTF; DNA: TGTGCCAGCAGTTACTTAGACAGTAACTATGGCTACACCTTC
J: TRBJ1-1; V: TRBV5-4; D: .; size: .; CDR3: CASSLRDANQAFF; DNA: TGTGCCAGCAGCTTGAGGGACGCTAATCAAGCTTTCTTT
J: TRBJ1-6; V: TRBV9; D: TRBD1; size: .; CDR3: CASSDGQGMQSPLHF; DNA: TGTGCCAGCAGCGACGGACAGGGGATGCAATCACCCCTCCACTTT
J: TRBJ1-1; V: TRBV6-5; D: .; size: .; CDR3: CASSRSGVTEAFF; DNA: TGTGCCAGCAGTCGCTCAGGGGTCACTGAAGCTTTCTTT
J: TRBJ2-7; V: TRBV5-5; D: .; size: once; CDR3: CASSLDRNSYEQYF; DNA: TGTGCCAGCAGCTTGGACAGGAATTCCTACGAGCAGTACTTC